This entry lists 6 T cell receptor beta chains sequenced from one sample in a study of blood T cell repertoires in COVID-19. This table comes from immunoSEQ multiplex PCR, and its TCRdb copy is limited to in-frame clones, with some not included. The sample holds approximately 380,000 clones, 85% seen once. The sequencing sample was made of peripheral blood. The source of these receptors is a woman aged 18-35 years with acute or convalescent COVID-19.

J is TRBJ2-2 and V is TRBV2, with 8 bases aligning to TRBD2. V dropped 6 bases and J dropped 5; count of bases not matched to a gene: 11. This CDR3 comprises 16 residues. Germline loops: CDR1 SNHLY, CDR2 FYNNEI. CDR3 bases: TGTGCCAGCAGGGAGAGAAGCGGGAGAGGTACCGGGGAGCTGTTTTTT. It is translated as CASRERSGRGTGELFF.

The J gene is TRBJ2-1, the V gene TRBV7-3, with D possibly matching TRBD1 (6 bases). This CDR3 comprises 15 residues. From germline, CDR1 is SGHTA and CDR2 FQGTGA. The V and J ends lost 1 base and 5 bases respectively, with 12 bases between them. The CDR3 DNA follows: TGTGCCAGCAGCTTAATGCGACAGGAAAACAATGAGCAGTTCTTC. This translates into CASSLMRQENNEQFF.

The DNA for the CDR3 is TGTGCCAGCAGCCAAGCCGCTCCGGGACTAGCGGGAGAACATTACTTC. It translates to CASSQAAPGLAGEHYF. The rearrangement links TRBV3-1 (or the pseudogene TRBV3-2) to TRBJ2-7; TRBD2 matches at 14 bases. CDR3 length: 16 residues. The V gene end was trimmed by 1 base and the J gene end by 13 bases; junction bases not matched to a gene: 12. The germline V gene has CDR1 LGHDT and CDR2 YNNKEL (reference sequence).

This clone was recorded once. CDR3 DNA: TGTGCCAGCAGCGTAGGACAGGGAAGGGCTAACGAGCAGTACTTC. It yields the protein CASSVGQGRANEQYF. The chain uses TRBV9 and TRBJ2-7; 7 bases are a match to TRBD1. Germline lookup yields CDR1 SGDLS and CDR2 YYNGEE. This CDR3 is built from 15 residues. Trimming cost V 0 bases and J 5 bases; bases outside gene matches: 8.

The chain couples TRBV5-6 to TRBJ1-1; D perhaps matches TRBD1 (5 bases). Germline V CDR1 and CDR2: SGHDT, YYEEEE. This CDR3 region has 14 residues. V was pared by 0 bases and J by 5 bases, with 11 bases between. The CDR3 loop is CASSLGSGSTEAFF. The CDR3 nucleotides are TGTGCCAGCAGCTTGGGGTCAGGGTCAACTGAAGCTTTCTTT.

V gene TRBV30 combines with J gene TRBJ1-1; D unclear. V lost 8 bases and J 1 base, leaving 11 bases between the germline ends. The CDR3 runs 12 residues. The V gene's germline CDR1 is GTSNPN and CDR2 SVGIG (reference sequence). Here the CDR3 reads CATGRGNTEAFF. The CDR3 bases are TGTGCCACGGGAAGAGGGAACACTGAAGCTTTCTTT.